Each of the 27 T cell receptor beta chains below was sequenced from the same sample in a study of T cell repertoires in cytomegalovirus infection. MiXCR, run by TCRdb on the reads, gives a single entry per CDR3 protein. The table records 300,000 or so distinct CDR3 sequences, just under 25% of them present only once. These receptors have no known antigen. Here the sequenced sample was cultured PBMCs, taken from culture after CMV antigen stimulation. The origin of the receptors is a human donor in good health (CMV status not recorded). Some clones in this sample may be carry-over from other donors' samples.

The V call is TRBV29-1, the J call TRBJ1-1; no definite D call. Per the germline V gene, CDR1 is SQVTM and CDR2 is ANQGSEA. V lost 4 bases, J lost 6 bases, and 9 bases lay in between. This CDR3 contains 11 residues. DNA for the CDR3: TGCAGCGTTGTAGAAGGCTCTGAAGCTTTCTTT. As protein: CSVVEGSEAFF.

The chain carries TRBV19 and TRBJ2-1; 12 bases fit TRBD2. Trimming took 3 bases from V and 9 from J; bases not matched to a gene: 6. CDR3 size: 15 residues. CDR1 is LNHDA and CDR2 is SQIVND in the germline V gene (reference sequence). In DNA form, the CDR3 reads TGTGCCAGTAGTATGTCGGCTAGCGGGAGGGTTGAGCAGTTCTTC. Its translation: CASSMSASGRVEQFF. The whole variable domain, remainder taken from reference TRBV19 and TRBJ2-1, is DGGITQSPKYLFRKEGQNVTLSCEQNLNHDAMYWYRQDPGQGLRLIYYSQIVNDFQKGDIAEGYSVSREKKESFPLTVTSAQKNPTAFYLCASSMSASGRVEQFFGPGTRLTVL.

This chain connects TRBV6-2 or TRBV6-3 to TRBJ1-1, with D possibly TRBD1 on 5 matching bases. Germline CDR1 and CDR2: MNHEY and SVGEGT. The CDR3 spans 16 residues. Trimming removed 4 bases at V and 2 bases at J, with 17 bases between. The CDR3: CASSSGTPSPNTEAFF. CDR3 sequence (DNA): TGTGCCAGCAGTTCCGGGACCCCAAGCCCCAACACTGAAGCTTTCTTT.

J is TRBJ2-1 and V is TRBV19; 9 nucleotides agree with TRBD2. CDR3 length equals 15 residues. With V trimmed by 3 bases and J by 5 bases, 5 bases remained unmatched. The germline CDR1 and CDR2 sequences are LNHDA and SQIVND (reference sequence). The CDR3 protein is CASSMAGGLDNEQFF. For the CDR3, the DNA is TGTGCCAGTAGTATGGCGGGAGGGTTGGACAATGAGCAGTTCTTC.

The chain links TRBV19 to TRBJ1-2, with D possibly matching TRBD1 (6 bases). The ends were cut back, 0 bases at V and 4 bases at J, with 12 bases in the middle. In germline, CDR1 is LNHDA, CDR2 SQIVND (reference sequence). The CDR3 has 15 amino acids. The DNA for the CDR3 is TGTGCCAGTAGTATAGATCCGGGACAAGCCTATGGCTACACCTTC. As protein: CASSIDPGQAYGYTF.

The chain couples TRBV10-3 to TRBJ2-3, with 12 bases lining up with TRBD2. The CDR3 contains 18 residues. V was pared by 0 bases and J by 6 bases, with 10 bases of the junction left unmatched. Germline V gene data show CDR1 as ENHRY and CDR2 as SYGVKD. CDR3 DNA sequence: TGTGCCATCAGTGAGTCCGAACTAGCGGGAGGACCATTGGATACGCAGTATTTT. Translating gives CAISESELAGGPLDTQYF.

The genes are TRBV12-3 or TRBV12-4 and TRBJ1-5, with 7 bases lining up with TRBD1. The CDR3 is 16 residues long. Trimming removed 0 bases from V and 4 bases from J; junction bases left unmatched: 6. The CDR3 spells CASSLALGRGNQPQHF. CDR3 bases: TGTGCCAGCAGTTTAGCGCTGGGCAGGGGGAATCAGCCCCAGCATTTT.

There are many counts of this clonotype. The V call is TRBV2, the J call TRBJ1-2; TRBD1 might be the D (5 bases). With 6 bases removed from V and 5 bases from J, the gap between germline ends came to 13 bases. The CDR3 has 13 residues. From germline, CDR1 is SNHLY and CDR2 FYNNEI. The CDR3 sequence: CASSLVTGYGYTF. The CDR3 bases are TGTGCCAGCAGCCTGGTAACAGGTTATGGCTACACCTTC.

This clonotype is categorized as medium-sized (0.01 to 0.1%). The chain joins TRBV11-2 to TRBJ2-5; D is undetermined. CDR1 and CDR2 from the germline V gene are SGHAT and FQNNGV. The CDR3 contains 12 residues. V was pared by 1 base and J by 1 base, with 1 base between. CDR3 residues: CASSLAQETQYF. The CDR3 DNA reads as TGTGCCAGCAGCTTAGCCCAAGAGACCCAGTACTTC.

The V gene is TRBV7-2, the J gene TRBJ2-3; TRBD2 matches 7 bases. V shed 5 bases and J 3 bases; nucleotides not matched to a gene: 8. The V gene's germline CDR1 is SGHTA and CDR2 FQGNSA. This CDR3 has 15 residues. CDR3 residues: CASSPTSAVTDTQYF. Written as DNA, the CDR3 is TGTGCCAGCAGCCCCACTAGCGCCGTGACAGATACGCAGTATTTT.

This chain joins TRBV27 and TRBJ1-2, with D tentatively TRBD1 (6 bases). Germline CDR1 reads MNHEY; CDR2 reads SMNVEV (reference sequence). The V gene lost 6 bases and the J gene lost 4 bases, with 15 bases spanning the gap. CDR3 length equals 14 residues. The CDR3 here is CASSIQGIGYGYTF. In DNA form, the CDR3 reads TGTGCCAGCAGCATACAGGGTATCGGCTATGGCTACACCTTC.

The chain employs TRBV4-2 and TRBJ1-3; the D is unclear. The CDR3 sequence is 18 residues long. Trimming took off 1 base at V and 3 bases at J, with 19 bases between the two ends. CDR1 and CDR2 (germline): LGHNA, YNFKEQ. DNA of the CDR3: TGTGCCAGCAGCCAAGTCAGCACGGCATTCTGGGATGGAAACACCATATATTTT. This gives the protein CASSQVSTAFWDGNTIYF.

This chain connects TRBV5-1 to TRBJ2-7; 7 bases agree with TRBD1. CDR1 and CDR2 (germline): SGHRS, YFSETQ. The J segment lost 4 bases and the V segment lost 2 bases, leaving 12 bases of the junction unmatched. This CDR3 region has 16 residues. In DNA form, the CDR3 reads TGCGCCAGCAGCTTAGTGCCGGGACAGCCAATTTACGAGCAGTACTTC. It encodes CASSLVPGQPIYEQYF.

This chain uses TRBV27 with TRBJ2-7; 7 positions match TRBD2. This CDR3 comprises 15 residues. The germline V gene has CDR1 MNHEY and CDR2 SMNVEV (reference sequence). The V segment lost 1 base and the J segment 2 bases; nucleotides outside the gene matches: 5. The CDR3 bases are TGTGCCAGCAGTTTATTAGGGACTACAACCTACGAGCAGTACTTC. Translating gives CASSLLGTTTYEQYF.

This clonotype was seen more than once but under ten times. This chain connects TRBV6-1 to TRBJ2-1; TRBD1 agrees at 9 bases. Per the germline V gene, CDR1 is MNHNS and CDR2 is SASEGT. The ends lost 6 bases at V and 6 bases at J; junction bases unmatched: 9. There are 15 residues in the CDR3. CDR3 sequence (DNA): TGTGCCAGCAGCCTGGGAACAGGGGGCTTCAATGAGCAGTTCTTC. The encoded protein is CASSLGTGGFNEQFF.

This clonotype has more than one count but fewer than ten. V is TRBV19 and J is TRBJ2-3; 11 positions agree with TRBD2. J was trimmed by 9 bases and V by 1 base; bases with no gene match: 3. CDR1 and CDR2 from the germline V gene are LNHDA and SQIVND (reference sequence). The CDR3 has 14 amino acids. CDR3 DNA: TGTGCCAGTAGTATAGGCCCTAGCGGGAGGACGCAGTATTTT. Its protein product is CASSIGPSGRTQYF.

The table lists this clonotype with a few counts. The chain uses TRBV5-4 and TRBJ2-5; 9 bases match TRBD1. The trim removed 3 bases at V and 5 bases at J, leaving 5 bases unmatched. In germline, CDR1 is SGHNT, CDR2 YYREEE (reference sequence). This CDR3 is built from 14 residues. CDR3 sequence reads: CASSSQGASETQYF. The CDR3 DNA reads as TGTGCCAGCAGCTCACAGGGGGCGAGTGAGACCCAGTACTTC.

Comments on this clonotype: A junction end diverges from the germline sequence, so it may reflect a read error. The chain couples TRBV7-2 to TRBJ2-2; 10 nucleotides line up with TRBD2. Looked up from germline, CDR1 is SGHTA and CDR2 is FQGNSA. The CDR3 sequence is 15 residues long. The CDR3 spells CASSLGLAGAGGLFF. The CDR3 DNA is TGTGCCAGCAGCTTAGGTCTAGCGGGAGCCGGGGGGCTGTTTTTT.

The CDR3 here is CASSLRPEGARQPQHF. The CDR3 DNA sequence: TGTGCCAGCAGCCTCCGACCTGAGGGGGCGAGGCAGCCCCAGCATTTT. The chain couples TRBV7-8 to TRBJ1-5; TRBD1 matches at 7 bases. Germline V gene data show CDR1 as SGHVS and CDR2 as FQNEAQ. The V and J ends lost 5 bases and 7 bases, in that order; junction bases with no gene match: 14. The CDR3 spans 16 residues.

In this sample, this clonotype turned up many times. The chain joins TRBV7-2 to TRBJ2-1, with no clear D. Trimming removed 5 bases from V and 0 bases from J, with 23 bases in between. Germline V gene lookup returns CDR1 SGHTA and CDR2 FQGNSA. The CDR3 has 19 residues. The CDR3 is CASSPGSVGFYSSYNEQFF. For the CDR3, the DNA is TGTGCCAGCAGCCCAGGTTCGGTTGGGTTTTACAGCTCCTACAATGAGCAGTTCTTC.

Notes on this clonotype: Without the conserved terminal phenylalanine or tryptophan, this CDR3 likely stems from a read error. This chain joins TRBV18 and TRBJ2-1, with D hard to call. The V gene lost 2 bases and the J gene lost 0 bases, with 11 bases spanning the gap. The CDR3 totals 16 residues. Germline values: CDR1 KGHSH, CDR2 LQKENI. The CDR3 spells CASSPSVESSYNEQFL. The CDR3, as DNA: TGTGCCAGCTCACCATCGGTGGAGAGCTCCTACAATGAGCAGTTCCTC.

This clonotype was detected ten times or more. The gene calls are TRBV7-2 and TRBJ2-3, with D uncertain. CDR1 is SGHTA, CDR2 FQGNSA, per germline. Trimming took off 0 bases at V and 0 bases at J, with 7 bases between the two ends. This CDR3 is built from 15 residues. This CDR3 is CASSLAAQSTDTQYF. The CDR3 DNA reads as TGTGCCAGCAGCTTAGCGGCCCAGAGCACAGATACGCAGTATTTT.

The V gene is TRBV27, the J gene TRBJ2-2; D may be TRBD1 (6 bases). V was trimmed by 5 bases and J by 8 bases, leaving 18 bases between them. This CDR3 is built from 15 residues. Germline V gives CDR1 MNHEY, CDR2 SMNVEV (reference sequence). CDR3 DNA sequence: TGTGCCAGCAGTCCTCGACAGGCCCTCCCAGGGGAGCTGTTTTTT. Its translation is CASSPRQALPGELFF.

This clonotype was counted only a few times. The J gene is TRBJ2-1, the V gene TRBV4-2, with D perhaps assigned TRBD1 or TRBD2 (5 bases each). Germline CDR1 reads LGHNA; CDR2 reads YNFKEQ. Trimming removed 4 bases from V and 7 bases from J, with 14 bases in between. The CDR3 totals 14 residues. The CDR3 here is CASSLSQGGNEQFF. Written as DNA, the CDR3 is TGTGCCAGCAGCCTTAGCCAGGGCGGGAATGAGCAGTTCTTC.

The chain employs TRBV6-1 and TRBJ1-1; D is ambiguous. The germline V and J ends were trimmed by 6 bases and 0 bases, with 8 bases remaining between them. Per germline, CDR1 MNHNS and CDR2 SASEGT. The CDR3 extends over 13 amino acids. CDR3: CASRLVMNTEAFF. In nucleotides, the CDR3 is TGTGCCAGCAGGCTTGTCATGAACACTGAAGCTTTCTTT.

This clonotype appeared many times. V usage is TRBV7-2 and J usage is TRBJ2-1; TRBD2 agrees at 10 bases. Per germline, CDR1 SGHTA and CDR2 FQGNSA. The J segment lost 8 bases and the V segment lost 4 bases, leaving 11 bases of the junction unmatched. The CDR3 is 16 amino acids. CDR3 region: CASSSSGLAGAYEQFF. In DNA form, the CDR3 reads TGTGCCAGCAGCTCCTCGGGGCTAGCGGGAGCTTATGAGCAGTTCTTC.

This rearrangement joins TRBV28 to TRBJ1-1, with D maybe TRBD1 (5 bases). The germline V and J ends were trimmed by 2 bases and 5 bases, with 12 bases remaining between them. This CDR3 is 14 amino acids long. Looked up from germline, CDR1 is MDHEN and CDR2 is SYDVKM. The CDR3 sequence is CASSLGGGRTEAFF. CDR3 nucleotide sequence: TGTGCCAGCAGTTTAGGGGGTGGGAGGACTGAAGCTTTCTTT.